Here is one TCR beta chain with its context. CDR1 is LNHDA and CDR2 is SQIVND in the germline V gene (reference sequence). CDR3 length: 13 residues. The V gene lost 5 bases and the J gene lost 6 bases, with 12 bases spanning the gap. Only in-frame clones appear in the TCRdb table, and some are missing; sequencing was by immunoSEQ multiplex PCR. The sample lists 85,000 to 120,000 clones, approximately 80% occurring once. The data were obtained in a study of blood T cell repertoires in COVID-19. Sequenced material: peripheral blood. The TCR originated in a woman aged 60-70 years with acute or convalescent COVID-19. The chain uses TRBV19 and TRBJ2-3; the D gene is possibly TRBD2 (6 bases). This CDR3 is CASSAGWRDTQYF. The CDR3 nucleotides are TGTGCCAGTAGTGCGGGATGGCGGGATACGCAGTATTTT.